This T cell receptor (beta chain) was recovered during a study of T-cell memory formation after mild COVID-19. This clonotype has a count of ten or more. TCRdb used MiXCR to reprocess the 5' RACE reads, holding one entry per CDR3 protein. The sample has 300,000 to 400,000 distinct CDR3 sequences, approximately 16% seen once; the top ten hold about a fifth. Trimming took 4 bases from V and 1 from J, leaving 14 bases between them. The CDR3 spans 15 residues. The germline CDR1 and CDR2 sequences are SGHRS and YFSETQ. This sequence was found in a man aged 18 to 30 who had mild COVID-19 (a few samples of this study predate the infection). Cell type and time point are not known. Material for sequencing was PBMCs or a T cell subset sorted from them (not recorded which). V gene TRBV5-1 combines with J gene TRBJ1-2; tentatively, D is TRBD1 (5 bases). CDR3 sequence: CASSTRGGDNYGYTF. CDR3 DNA: TGCGCCAGCAGCACAAGAGGAGGGGATAACTATGGCTACACCTTC. The full variable domain, in which reference TRBV5-1 and TRBJ1-2 provide the parts outside the CDR3, is KAGVTQTPRYLIKTRGQQVTLSCSPISGHRSVSWYQQTPGQGLQFLFEYFSETQRNKGNFPGRFSGRQFSNSRSEMNVSTLELGDSALYLCASSTRGGDNYGYTFGSGTRLTVV.